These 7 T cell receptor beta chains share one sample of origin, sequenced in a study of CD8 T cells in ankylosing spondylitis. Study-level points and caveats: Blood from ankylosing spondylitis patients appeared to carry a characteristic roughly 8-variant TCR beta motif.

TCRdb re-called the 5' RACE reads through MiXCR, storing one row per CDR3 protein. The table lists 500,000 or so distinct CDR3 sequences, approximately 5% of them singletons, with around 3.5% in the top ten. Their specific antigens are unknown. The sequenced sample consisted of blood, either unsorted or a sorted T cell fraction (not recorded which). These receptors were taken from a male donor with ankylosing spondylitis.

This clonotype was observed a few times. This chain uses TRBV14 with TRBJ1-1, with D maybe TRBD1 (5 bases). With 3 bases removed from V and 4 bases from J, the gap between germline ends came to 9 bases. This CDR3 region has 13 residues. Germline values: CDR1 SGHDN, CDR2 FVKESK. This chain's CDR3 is CASSHIRGTEAFF. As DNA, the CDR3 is TGTGCCAGCAGCCATATAAGGGGCACTGAAGCTTTCTTT.

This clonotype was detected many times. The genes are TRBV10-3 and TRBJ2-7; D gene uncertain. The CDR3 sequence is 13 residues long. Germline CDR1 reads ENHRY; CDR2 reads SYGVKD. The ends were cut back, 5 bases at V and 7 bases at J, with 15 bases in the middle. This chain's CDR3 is CAISPTVAWEQYF. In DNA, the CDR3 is TGTGCCATCAGTCCTACCGTGGCTTGGGAGCAGTACTTC.

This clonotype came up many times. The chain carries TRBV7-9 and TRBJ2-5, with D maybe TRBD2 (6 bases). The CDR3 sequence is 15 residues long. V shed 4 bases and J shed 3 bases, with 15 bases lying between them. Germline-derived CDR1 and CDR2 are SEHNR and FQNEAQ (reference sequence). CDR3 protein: CASSYESGGEETQYF. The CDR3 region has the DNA TGTGCCAGCAGCTACGAATCAGGCGGGGAAGAGACCCAGTACTTC.

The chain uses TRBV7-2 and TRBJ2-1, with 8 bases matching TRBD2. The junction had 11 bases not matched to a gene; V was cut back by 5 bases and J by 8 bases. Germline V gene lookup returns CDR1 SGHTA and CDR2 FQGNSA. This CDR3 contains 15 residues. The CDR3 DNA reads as TGTGCCAGCAGCACCAGCGGGGGCATTGGCTATGAGCAGTTCTTC. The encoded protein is CASSTSGGIGYEQFF.

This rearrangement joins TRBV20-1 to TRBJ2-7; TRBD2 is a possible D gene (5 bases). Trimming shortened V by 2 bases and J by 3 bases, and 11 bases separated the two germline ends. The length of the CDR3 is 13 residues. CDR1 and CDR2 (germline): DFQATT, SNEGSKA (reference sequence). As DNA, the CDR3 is TGCAGTGCTAGAATTCCGGGATTCTACGAGCAGTACTTC. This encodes CSARIPGFYEQYF.

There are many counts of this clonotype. The DNA for the CDR3 is TGTGCCAGCAGTTTAGAGACTAGCGGGAAAGATGAGCAGTTCTTC. It specifies CASSLETSGKDEQFF. The chain uses TRBV28 and TRBJ2-1, with 11 positions matching TRBD2. CDR1 and CDR2 (germline): MDHEN, SYDVKM. This CDR3 region has 15 residues. V shed 2 bases and J 8 bases; nucleotides not matched to a gene: 5.

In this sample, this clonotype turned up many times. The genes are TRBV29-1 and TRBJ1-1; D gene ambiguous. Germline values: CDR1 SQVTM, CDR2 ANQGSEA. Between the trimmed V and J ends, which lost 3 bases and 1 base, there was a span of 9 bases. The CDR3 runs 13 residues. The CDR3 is CSVEPSGNTEAFF. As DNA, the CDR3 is TGCAGCGTTGAGCCGTCGGGGAACACTGAAGCTTTCTTT.